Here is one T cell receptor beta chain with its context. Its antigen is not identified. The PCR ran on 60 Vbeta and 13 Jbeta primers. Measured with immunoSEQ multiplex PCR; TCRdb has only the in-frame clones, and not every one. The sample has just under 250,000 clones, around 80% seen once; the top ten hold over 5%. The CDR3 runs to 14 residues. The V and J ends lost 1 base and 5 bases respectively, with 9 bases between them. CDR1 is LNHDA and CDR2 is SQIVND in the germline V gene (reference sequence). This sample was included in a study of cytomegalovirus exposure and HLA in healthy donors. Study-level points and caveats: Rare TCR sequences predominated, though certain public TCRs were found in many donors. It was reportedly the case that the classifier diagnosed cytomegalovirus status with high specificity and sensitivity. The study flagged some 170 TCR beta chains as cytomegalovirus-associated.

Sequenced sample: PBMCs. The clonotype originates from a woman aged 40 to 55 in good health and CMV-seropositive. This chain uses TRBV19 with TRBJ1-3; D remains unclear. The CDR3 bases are TGTGCCAGTAGTATAGCGGAGGGAAGAAACACCATATATTTT. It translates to CASSIAEGRNTIYF.